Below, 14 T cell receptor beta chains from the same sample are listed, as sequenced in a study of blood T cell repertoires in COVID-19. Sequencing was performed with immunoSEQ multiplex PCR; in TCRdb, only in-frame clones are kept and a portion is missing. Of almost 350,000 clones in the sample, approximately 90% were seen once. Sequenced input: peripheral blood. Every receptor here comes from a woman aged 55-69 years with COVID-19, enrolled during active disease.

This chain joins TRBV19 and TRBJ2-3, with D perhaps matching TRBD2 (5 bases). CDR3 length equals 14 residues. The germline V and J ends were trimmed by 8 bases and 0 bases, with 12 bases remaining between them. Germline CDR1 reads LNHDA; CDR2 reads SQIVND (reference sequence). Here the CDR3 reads CASRERGSTDTQYF. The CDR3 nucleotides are TGTGCCAGTCGGGAACGGGGAAGCACAGATACGCAGTATTTT.

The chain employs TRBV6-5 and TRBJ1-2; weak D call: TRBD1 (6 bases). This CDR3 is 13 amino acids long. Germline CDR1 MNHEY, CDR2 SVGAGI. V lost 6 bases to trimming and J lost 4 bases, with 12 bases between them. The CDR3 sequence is CASRRGQLYGYTF. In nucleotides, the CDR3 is TGTGCCAGCAGACGCGGACAGCTCTATGGCTACACCTTC.

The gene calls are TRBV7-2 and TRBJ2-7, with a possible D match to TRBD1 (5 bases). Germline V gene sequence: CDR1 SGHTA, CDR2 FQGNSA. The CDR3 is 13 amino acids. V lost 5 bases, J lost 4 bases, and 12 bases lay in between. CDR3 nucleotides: TGTGCCAGCAGCCAGGGTCGGCGATACGAGCAGTACTTC. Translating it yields CASSQGRRYEQYF.

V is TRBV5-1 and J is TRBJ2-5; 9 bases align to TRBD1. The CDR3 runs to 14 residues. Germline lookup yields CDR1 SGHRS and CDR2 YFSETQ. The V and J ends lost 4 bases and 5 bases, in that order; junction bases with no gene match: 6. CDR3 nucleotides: TGCGCCAGCAGCGCACAGGGGGCGCGGGAGACCCAGTACTTC. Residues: CASSAQGARETQYF.

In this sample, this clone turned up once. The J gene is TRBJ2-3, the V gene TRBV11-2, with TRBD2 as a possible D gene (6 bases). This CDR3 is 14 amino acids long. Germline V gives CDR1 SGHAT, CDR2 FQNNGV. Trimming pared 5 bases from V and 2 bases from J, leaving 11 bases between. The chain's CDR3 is CASSPRGSTDTQYF. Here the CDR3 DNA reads TGTGCCAGCAGCCCGCGGGGATCCACAGATACGCAGTATTTT.

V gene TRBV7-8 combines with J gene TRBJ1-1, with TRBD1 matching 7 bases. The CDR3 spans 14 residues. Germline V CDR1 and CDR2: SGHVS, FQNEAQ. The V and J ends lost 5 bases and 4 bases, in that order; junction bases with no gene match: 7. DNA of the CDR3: TGTGCCAGCAGCGAGCAGACAGGGAGCACTGAAGCTTTCTTT. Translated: CASSEQTGSTEAFF.

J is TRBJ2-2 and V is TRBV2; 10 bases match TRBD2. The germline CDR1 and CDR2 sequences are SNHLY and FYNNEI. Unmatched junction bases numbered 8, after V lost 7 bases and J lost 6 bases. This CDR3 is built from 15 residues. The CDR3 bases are TGTGCCAGCAAGGTGGATAGCGGGGGGCCCGGGGAGCTGTTTTTT. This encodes CASKVDSGGPGELFF.

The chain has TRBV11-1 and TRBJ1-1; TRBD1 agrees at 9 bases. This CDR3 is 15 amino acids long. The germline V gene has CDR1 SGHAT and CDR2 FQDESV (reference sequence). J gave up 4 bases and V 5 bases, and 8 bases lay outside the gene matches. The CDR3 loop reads CASSAWGQGATEAFF. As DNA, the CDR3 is TGTGCCAGCAGCGCATGGGGACAGGGAGCCACTGAAGCTTTCTTT.

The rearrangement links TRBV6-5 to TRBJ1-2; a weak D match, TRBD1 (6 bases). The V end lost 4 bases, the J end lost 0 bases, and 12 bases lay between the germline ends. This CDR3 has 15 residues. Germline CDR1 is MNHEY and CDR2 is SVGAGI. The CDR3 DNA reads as TGTGCCAGCAGTTTAACAGGGAAAGCTAACTATGGCTACACCTTC. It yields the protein CASSLTGKANYGYTF.

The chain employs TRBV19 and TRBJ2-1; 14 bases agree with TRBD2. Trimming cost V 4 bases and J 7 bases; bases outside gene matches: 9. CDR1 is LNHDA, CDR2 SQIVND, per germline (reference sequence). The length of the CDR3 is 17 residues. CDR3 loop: CASSTGLAGEKENEQFF. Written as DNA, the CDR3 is TGTGCCAGTAGTACGGGACTAGCGGGGGAAAAGGAGAATGAGCAGTTCTTC.

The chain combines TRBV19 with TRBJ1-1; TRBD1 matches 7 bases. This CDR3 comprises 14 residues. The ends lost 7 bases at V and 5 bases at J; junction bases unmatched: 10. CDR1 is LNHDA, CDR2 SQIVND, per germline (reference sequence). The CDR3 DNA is TGTGCCAGTATGCGCGAACAGGGGAGGACTGAAGCTTTCTTT. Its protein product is CASMREQGRTEAFF.

As DNA, the CDR3 is TGTGCCAGCAGTTACTTTTCAGGCGACACAGATACGCAGTATTTT. This encodes CASSYFSGDTDTQYF. This rearrangement joins TRBV6-5 to TRBJ2-3; D gene ambiguous. The CDR3 totals 15 residues. The germline gives CDR1 MNHEY, CDR2 SVGAGI. V was clipped by 1 base and J by 2 bases, with 10 bases between them.

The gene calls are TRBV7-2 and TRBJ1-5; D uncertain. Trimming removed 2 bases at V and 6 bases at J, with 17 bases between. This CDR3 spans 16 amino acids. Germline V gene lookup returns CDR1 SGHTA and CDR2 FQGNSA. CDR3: CASSLSSNRRLQPQHF. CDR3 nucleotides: TGTGCCAGCAGCTTATCTTCGAATAGAAGACTTCAGCCCCAGCATTTT. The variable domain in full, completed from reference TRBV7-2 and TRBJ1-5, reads GAGVSQSPSNKVTEKGKDVELRCDPISGHTALYWYRQSLGQGLEFLIYFQGNSAPDKSGLPSDRFSAERTGGSVSTLTIQRTQQEDSAVYLCASSLSSNRRLQPQHFGDGTRLSIL.

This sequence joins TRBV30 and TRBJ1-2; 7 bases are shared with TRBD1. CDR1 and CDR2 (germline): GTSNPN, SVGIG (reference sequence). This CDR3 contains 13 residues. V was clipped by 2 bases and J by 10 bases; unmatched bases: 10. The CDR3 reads CAWSLQGESHYTF. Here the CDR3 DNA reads TGTGCCTGGAGTCTTCAGGGGGAATCACACTACACCTTC.